The rows below give T cell receptor beta chains drawn from one sample of a study of CD8 T cells in Susac syndrome. TCRdb passed the immunoSEQ multiplex PCR reads through MiXCR, listing each CDR3 protein once. This sample has some 120,000 distinct CDR3 sequences; approximately 94% occur once, and the top ten carry about 0.098%. The sequenced material came from CD4+ T cells from PBMCs. The source of these receptors is a human donor in good health. Each CDR3 is given with its conserved first and last residue. A D gene is named only where the DNA matches it firmly. Clone sizes are given selectively: once, few, many, or a class where the clone is expanded.

clone size: NA
V gene: TRBV20-1
J gene: TRBJ1-5
D gene: TRBD1
CDR3 protein: CSAGDSPNQPQHF
CDR3 DNA: TGCAGTGCCGGGGACAGTCCTAATCAGCCCCAGCATTTT

clone size: NA
V gene: TRBV18
J gene: TRBJ2-3
D gene: NA
CDR3 protein: CASSPRTSEAADTQYF
CDR3 DNA: TGTGCCAGCTCACCACGCACCTCGGAGGCCGCAGATACGCAGTATTTT

clone size: NA
V gene: TRBV29-1
J gene: TRBJ2-2
D gene: NA
CDR3 protein: CSVLQGGTGELFF
CDR3 DNA: TGCAGCGTATTACAGGGAGGGACCGGGGAGCTGTTTTTT

clone size: NA
V gene: TRBV7-2
J gene: TRBJ2-7
D gene: TRBD2
CDR3 protein: CASSLVAGGSYEQYF
CDR3 DNA: TGTGCCAGCAGCTTAGTAGCGGGGGGCTCCTACGAGCAGTACTTC

clone size: NA
V gene: TRBV6-5
J gene: TRBJ2-2
D gene: NA
CDR3 protein: CASSYPLDPGLPNTGELFF
CDR3 DNA: TGTGCCAGCAGTTACCCTTTAGACCCGGGACTCCCGAACACCGGGGAGCTGTTTTTT

clone size: NA
V gene: TRBV5-1
J gene: TRBJ1-2
D gene: NA
CDR3 protein: CASSLEGQPYGYTF
CDR3 DNA: TGCGCCAGCAGCTTGGAAGGACAGCCCTATGGCTACACCTTC

clone size: few
V gene: TRBV12-3/TRBV12-4
J gene: TRBJ1-4
D gene: NA
CDR3 protein: CASSLREKLFF
CDR3 DNA: TGTGCCAGCAGTTTAAGGGAAAAACTGTTTTTT

clone size: NA
V gene: TRBV6-1
J gene: TRBJ2-5
D gene: TRBD2
CDR3 protein: CASRLSGTSASGWETQYF
CDR3 DNA: TGTGCCAGCAGGTTGTCCGGGACTAGCGCGTCGGGGTGGGAGACCCAGTACTTC

clone size: NA
V gene: TRBV29-1
J gene: TRBJ2-2
D gene: TRBD2
CDR3 protein: CSVDGTSGTGELFF
CDR3 DNA: TGCAGCGTTGATGGGACTAGCGGCACCGGGGAGCTGTTTTTT

clone size: NA
V gene: TRBV14
J gene: TRBJ2-1
D gene: NA
CDR3 protein: CASSGYHNEQFF
CDR3 DNA: TGTGCCAGCAGCGGGTACCACAATGAGCAGTTCTTC

clone size: NA
V gene: TRBV20-1
J gene: TRBJ2-7
D gene: TRBD2
CDR3 protein: CSARDGSGSYEQYF
CDR3 DNA: TGCAGTGCTAGAGATGGTAGCGGGAGCTACGAGCAGTACTTC

clone size: NA
V gene: TRBV4-1
J gene: TRBJ1-1
D gene: NA
CDR3 protein: CASSQDRLRAAEAFF
CDR3 DNA: TGCGCCAGCAGCCAAGATCGGCTCAGGGCCGCTGAAGCTTTCTTT

clone size: NA
V gene: TRBV27
J gene: TRBJ1-6
D gene: NA
CDR3 protein: CASSLRGLSSYNSPLHF
CDR3 DNA: TGTGCCAGCAGTTTACGAGGCCTGAGCTCCTATAATTCACCCCTCCACTTT

clone size: NA
V gene: TRBV7-3
J gene: TRBJ2-5
D gene: NA
CDR3 protein: CASSFSSGPQETQYF
CDR3 DNA: TGTGCCAGCAGCTTTAGTAGCGGCCCCCAAGAGACCCAGTACTTC

clone size: NA
V gene: TRBV6-5
J gene: TRBJ2-1
D gene: TRBD2
CDR3 protein: CASSYATGGSYNEQFF
CDR3 DNA: TGTGCCAGCAGTTACGCAACGGGAGGGTCTTACAATGAGCAGTTCTTC

clone size: NA
V gene: TRBV10-3
J gene: TRBJ1-1
D gene: NA
CDR3 protein: CAISDEWDGAEAFF
CDR3 DNA: TGTGCCATCAGTGATGAGTGGGATGGGGCTGAAGCTTTCTTT

clone size: NA
V gene: TRBV28
J gene: TRBJ1-1
D gene: NA
CDR3 protein: CASSFLASAFF
CDR3 DNA: TGTGCCAGCAGTTTTTTGGCGAGTGCTTTCTTT

clone size: NA
V gene: TRBV6-6
J gene: TRBJ1-1
D gene: NA
CDR3 protein: CASSYMNTEAFF
CDR3 DNA: TGTGCCAGCAGTTACATGAACACTGAAGCTTTCTTT

clone size: NA
V gene: TRBV7-2
J gene: TRBJ2-1
D gene: NA
CDR3 protein: CASSLDSSSYNEQFF
CDR3 DNA: TGTGCCAGCAGCTTAGACTCTTCCTCCTACAATGAGCAGTTCTTC

clone size: NA
V gene: TRBV29-1
J gene: TRBJ2-3
D gene: NA
CDR3 protein: CSGTVRGGTQYF
CDR3 DNA: TGCAGCGGTACAGTCAGGGGAGGTACGCAGTATTTT

clone size: NA
V gene: TRBV28
J gene: TRBJ1-1
D gene: NA
CDR3 protein: CASSSPAGTEAFF
CDR3 DNA: TGTGCCAGCAGTTCTCCGGCTGGGACTGAAGCTTTCTTT

clone size: NA
V gene: TRBV30
J gene: TRBJ2-5
D gene: TRBD1
CDR3 protein: CAWSFDRGPLETQYF
CDR3 DNA: TGTGCCTGGAGTTTTGACAGGGGGCCGCTGGAGACCCAGTACTTC

clone size: once
V gene: TRBV12-3/TRBV12-4
J gene: TRBJ2-1
D gene: NA
CDR3 protein: CASSFGGAPYNEQFF
CDR3 DNA: TGTGCCAGCAGTTTCGGTGGAGCCCCCTACAATGAGCAGTTCTTC

clone size: NA
V gene: TRBV19
J gene: TRBJ2-7
D gene: NA
CDR3 protein: CASTQIWGGGRSYEQYF
CDR3 DNA: TGTGCCAGTACCCAAATTTGGGGGGGCGGGAGATCCTACGAGCAGTACTTC

clone size: NA
V gene: TRBV5-1
J gene: TRBJ2-2
D gene: TRBD2
CDR3 protein: CASSNPGTTTRELFF
CDR3 DNA: TGCGCCAGCAGCAACCCCGGGACTACCACAAGGGAGCTGTTTTTT

clone size: NA
V gene: TRBV7-2
J gene: TRBJ2-1
D gene: TRBD2
CDR3 protein: CASSLPSGLAFKQFF
CDR3 DNA: TGTGCCAGCAGCCTCCCATCGGGACTAGCATTTAAGCAGTTCTTC

clone size: NA
V gene: TRBV18
J gene: TRBJ2-1
D gene: NA
CDR3 protein: CASSPLDGSYNEQFF
CDR3 DNA: TGTGCCAGCTCACCACTGGATGGCTCCTACAATGAGCAGTTCTTC

clone size: once
V gene: TRBV20-1
J gene: TRBJ2-3
D gene: NA
CDR3 protein: CSATRGSDSTDTQYF
CDR3 DNA: TGCAGTGCCACCCGTGGTTCCGATAGCACAGATACGCAGTATTTT

clone size: NA
V gene: TRBV5-1
J gene: TRBJ2-1
D gene: TRBD2
CDR3 protein: CASSPGLAGGGNEQFF
CDR3 DNA: TGCGCCAGCAGCCCAGGACTAGCGGGAGGCGGCAATGAGCAGTTCTTC

clone size: NA
V gene: TRBV7-2
J gene: TRBJ1-4
D gene: TRBD1
CDR3 protein: CASSLVGQGNEKLFF
CDR3 DNA: TGTGCCAGCAGCTTAGTGGGACAGGGAAATGAAAAACTGTTTTTT

clone size: NA
V gene: TRBV4-2
J gene: TRBJ2-3
D gene: TRBD2
CDR3 protein: CASSQVPSGLADTDTQYF
CDR3 DNA: TGTGCCAGCAGCCAAGTCCCATCGGGACTAGCGGACACAGATACGCAGTATTTT

clone size: NA
V gene: TRBV11-2
J gene: TRBJ2-7
D gene: TRBD2
CDR3 protein: CASSKRVGAGGGDEQYF
CDR3 DNA: TGTGCCAGCAGCAAGAGAGTGGGTGCGGGAGGCGGCGACGAGCAGTACTTC

clone size: NA
V gene: TRBV4-1
J gene: TRBJ2-5
D gene: NA
CDR3 protein: CASRLGAGDSWETQYF
CDR3 DNA: TGCGCCAGCCGTCTGGGGGCGGGAGACTCATGGGAGACCCAGTACTTC